One sample yielded the 2 T cell receptor beta chains listed below, sequenced in a study of blood T cell repertoires in COVID-19. Clones were sequenced by immunoSEQ multiplex PCR, and TCRdb holds only the in-frame ones, with some missing. This sample yields about 210,000 clones, of which about four fifths are seen a single time; 7.6% belongs to the top ten. Input material: peripheral blood. The receptors originated from a woman in her 50s with active or convalescent COVID-19.

The chain links TRBV5-1 to TRBJ2-7; perhaps TRBD2 as D (5 bases). The germline CDR1 and CDR2 sequences are SGHRS and YFSETQ. The length of the CDR3 is 13 residues. V was cut by 0 bases and J by 2 bases, with 6 bases left in between. The chain's CDR3 is CASSLGGTYEQYF. The CDR3 DNA is TGCGCCAGCAGCTTGGGAGGGACCTACGAGCAGTACTTC.

The V gene is TRBV7-9, the J gene TRBJ2-1; D perhaps matches TRBD2 (5 bases). Germline CDR1 is SEHNR and CDR2 is FQNEAQ (reference sequence). V dropped 4 bases and J dropped 5 bases, with 6 bases sitting between them. This CDR3 spans 12 amino acids. CDR3 residues: CASSYGDNEQFF. DNA of the CDR3: TGTGCCAGCAGCTACGGGGACAATGAGCAGTTCTTC.